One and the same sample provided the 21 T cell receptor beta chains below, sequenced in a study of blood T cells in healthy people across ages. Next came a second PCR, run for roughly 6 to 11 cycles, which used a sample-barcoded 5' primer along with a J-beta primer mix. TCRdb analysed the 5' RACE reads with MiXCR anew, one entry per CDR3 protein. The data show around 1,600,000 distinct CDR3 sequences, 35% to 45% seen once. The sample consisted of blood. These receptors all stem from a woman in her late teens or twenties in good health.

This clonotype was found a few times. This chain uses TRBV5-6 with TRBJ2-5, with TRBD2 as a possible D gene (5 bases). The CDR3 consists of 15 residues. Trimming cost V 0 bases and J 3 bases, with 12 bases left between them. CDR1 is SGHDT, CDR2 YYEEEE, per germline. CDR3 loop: CASSLDQDSKETQYF. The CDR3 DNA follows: TGTGCCAGCAGCTTGGACCAGGACTCTAAAGAGACCCAGTACTTC. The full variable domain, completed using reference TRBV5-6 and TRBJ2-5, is DAGVTQSPTHLIKTRGQQVTLRCSPKSGHDTVSWYQQALGQGPQFIFQYYEEEERQRGNFPDRFSGHQFPNYSSELNVNALLLGDSALYLCASSLDQDSKETQYFGPGTRLLVL.

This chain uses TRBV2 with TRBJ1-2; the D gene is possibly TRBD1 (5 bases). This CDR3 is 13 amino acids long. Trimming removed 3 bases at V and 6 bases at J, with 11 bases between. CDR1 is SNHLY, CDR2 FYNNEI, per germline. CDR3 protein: CASSESGRDGYTF. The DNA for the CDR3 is TGTGCCAGCAGTGAGTCAGGGAGAGATGGCTACACCTTC.

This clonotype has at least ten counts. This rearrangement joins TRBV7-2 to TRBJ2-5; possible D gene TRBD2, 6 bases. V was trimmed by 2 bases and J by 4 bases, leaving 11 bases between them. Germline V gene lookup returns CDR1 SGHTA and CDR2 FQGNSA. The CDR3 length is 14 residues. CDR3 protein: CASSLNRGRETQYF. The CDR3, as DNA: TGTGCCAGCAGCTTAAATCGGGGGAGAGAGACCCAGTACTTC.

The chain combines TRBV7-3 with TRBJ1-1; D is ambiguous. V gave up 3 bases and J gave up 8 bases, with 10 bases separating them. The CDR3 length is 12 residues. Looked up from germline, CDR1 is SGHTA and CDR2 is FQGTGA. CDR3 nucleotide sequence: TGTGCCAGCAGCTTTGAGGGAAGGGAAGCTTTCTTT. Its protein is CASSFEGREAFF.

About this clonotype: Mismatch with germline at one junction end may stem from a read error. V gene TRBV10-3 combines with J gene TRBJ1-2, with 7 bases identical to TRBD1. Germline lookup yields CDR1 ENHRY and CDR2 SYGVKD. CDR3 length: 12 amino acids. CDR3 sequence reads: CGIQGGDYGYTF. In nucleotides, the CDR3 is TGTGGCATCCAGGGGGGCGACTATGGCTACACCTTC.

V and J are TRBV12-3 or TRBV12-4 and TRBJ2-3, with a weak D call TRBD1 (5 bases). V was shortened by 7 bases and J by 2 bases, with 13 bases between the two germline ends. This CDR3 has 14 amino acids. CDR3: CASNSVGPTDTQYF. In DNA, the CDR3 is TGTGCCAGCAATTCTGTGGGGCCCACAGATACGCAGTATTTT.

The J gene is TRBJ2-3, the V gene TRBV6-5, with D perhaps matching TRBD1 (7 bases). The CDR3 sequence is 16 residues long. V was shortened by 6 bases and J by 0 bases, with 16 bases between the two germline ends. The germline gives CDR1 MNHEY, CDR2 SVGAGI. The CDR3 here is CASSLQGGTSTDTQYF. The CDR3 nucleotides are TGTGCCAGCAGCTTGCAGGGGGGTACTAGCACAGATACGCAGTATTTT.

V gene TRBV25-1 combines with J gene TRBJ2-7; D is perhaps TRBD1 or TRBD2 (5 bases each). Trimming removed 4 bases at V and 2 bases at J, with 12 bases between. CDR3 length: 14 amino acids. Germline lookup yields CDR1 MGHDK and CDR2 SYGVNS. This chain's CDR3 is CASSVPGTTYEQYF. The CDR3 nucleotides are TGTGCCAGCAGTGTCCCCGGGACCACCTACGAGCAGTACTTC.

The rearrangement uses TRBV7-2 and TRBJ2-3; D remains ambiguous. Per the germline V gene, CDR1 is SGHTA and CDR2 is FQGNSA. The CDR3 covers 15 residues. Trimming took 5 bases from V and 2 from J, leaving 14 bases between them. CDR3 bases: TGTGCCAGCAGCCCCGTAAAGGCCTCCACAGATACGCAGTATTTT. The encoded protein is CASSPVKASTDTQYF.

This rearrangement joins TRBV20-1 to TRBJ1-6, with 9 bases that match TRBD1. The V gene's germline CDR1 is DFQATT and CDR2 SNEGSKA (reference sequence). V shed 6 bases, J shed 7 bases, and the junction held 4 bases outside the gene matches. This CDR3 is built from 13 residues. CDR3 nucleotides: TGCAGTGCGTCGGGACAGGGAAATTCACCCCTCCACTTT. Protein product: CSASGQGNSPLHF.

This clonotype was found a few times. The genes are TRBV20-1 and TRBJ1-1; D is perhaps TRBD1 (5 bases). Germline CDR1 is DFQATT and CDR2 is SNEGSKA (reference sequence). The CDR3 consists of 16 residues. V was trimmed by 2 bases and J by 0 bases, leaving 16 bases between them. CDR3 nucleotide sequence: TGCAGTGCTAGACCGGGGAAGGGGACTCTGAACACTGAAGCTTTCTTT. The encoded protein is CSARPGKGTLNTEAFF.

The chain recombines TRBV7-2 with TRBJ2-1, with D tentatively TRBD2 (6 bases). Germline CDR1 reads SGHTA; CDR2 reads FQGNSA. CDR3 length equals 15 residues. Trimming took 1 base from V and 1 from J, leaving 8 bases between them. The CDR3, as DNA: TGTGCCAGCAGCTTAGACGGGACTTCCTACAATGAGCAGTTCTTC. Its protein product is CASSLDGTSYNEQFF.

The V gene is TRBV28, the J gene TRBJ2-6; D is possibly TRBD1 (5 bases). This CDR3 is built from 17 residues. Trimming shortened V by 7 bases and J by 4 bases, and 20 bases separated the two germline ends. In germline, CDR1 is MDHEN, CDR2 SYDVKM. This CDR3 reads CASTYRTPNSGANVLTF. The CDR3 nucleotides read TGTGCCAGCACCTATCGGACACCTAACTCGGGGGCCAACGTCCTGACTTTC.

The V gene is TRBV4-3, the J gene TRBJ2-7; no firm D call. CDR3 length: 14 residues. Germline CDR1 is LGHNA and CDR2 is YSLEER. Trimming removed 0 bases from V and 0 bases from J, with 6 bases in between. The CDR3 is CASSQETVSYEQYF. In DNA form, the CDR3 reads TGCGCCAGCAGCCAAGAAACAGTCTCCTACGAGCAGTACTTC.

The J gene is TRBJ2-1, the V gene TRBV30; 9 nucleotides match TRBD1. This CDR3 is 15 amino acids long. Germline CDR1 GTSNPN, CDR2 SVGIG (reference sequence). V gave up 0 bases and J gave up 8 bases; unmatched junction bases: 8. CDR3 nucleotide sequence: TGTGCCTGGAGTGTACCGGGACAGGGTCCGGATGAGCAGTTCTTC. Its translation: CAWSVPGQGPDEQFF.

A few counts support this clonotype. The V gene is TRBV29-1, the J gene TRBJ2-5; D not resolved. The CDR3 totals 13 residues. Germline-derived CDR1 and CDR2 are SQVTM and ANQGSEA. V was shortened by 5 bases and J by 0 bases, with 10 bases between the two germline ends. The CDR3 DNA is TGCAGCGTTTCCCCTCACAACCAAGAGACCCAGTACTTC. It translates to CSVSPHNQETQYF.

For the CDR3, the DNA is TGCGCCAGCAGCCAAGTCACTAGCGGGGGTGGTACGCAGTATTTT. Its protein is CASSQVTSGGGTQYF. The chain uses TRBV4-1 and TRBJ2-3, with 11 bases matching TRBD2. Germline V CDR1 and CDR2: MGHRA, YSYEKL. The trim removed 1 base at V and 8 bases at J, leaving 5 bases unmatched. The CDR3 has 15 residues.

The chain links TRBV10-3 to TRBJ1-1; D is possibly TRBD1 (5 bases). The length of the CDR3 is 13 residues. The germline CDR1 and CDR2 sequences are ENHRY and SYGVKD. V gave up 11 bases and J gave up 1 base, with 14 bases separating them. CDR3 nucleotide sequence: TGTGCCGCCGGGGGACCAACGAACACTGAAGCTTTCTTT. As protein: CAAGGPTNTEAFF.

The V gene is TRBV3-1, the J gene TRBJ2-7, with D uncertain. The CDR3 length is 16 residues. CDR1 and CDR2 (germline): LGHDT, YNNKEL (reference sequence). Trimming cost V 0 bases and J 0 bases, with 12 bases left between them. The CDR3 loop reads CASSQEWPSSSYEQYF. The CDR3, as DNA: TGTGCCAGCAGCCAAGAATGGCCCTCTAGCTCCTACGAGCAGTACTTC.

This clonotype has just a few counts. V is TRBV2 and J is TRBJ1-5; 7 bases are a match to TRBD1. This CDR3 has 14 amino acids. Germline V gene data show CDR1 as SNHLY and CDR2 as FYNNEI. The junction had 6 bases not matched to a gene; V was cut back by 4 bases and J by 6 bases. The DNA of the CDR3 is TGTGCCAGCAGTGCGGAGGGGGCTAGTCAGCCCCAGCATTTT. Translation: CASSAEGASQPQHF.

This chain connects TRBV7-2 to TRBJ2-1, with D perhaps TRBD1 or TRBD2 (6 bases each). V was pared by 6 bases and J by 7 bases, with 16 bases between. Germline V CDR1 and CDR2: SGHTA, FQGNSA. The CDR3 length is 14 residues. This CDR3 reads CASSPVGGRNEQFF. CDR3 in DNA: TGTGCCAGCAGTCCGGTGGGGGGCAGGAATGAGCAGTTCTTC. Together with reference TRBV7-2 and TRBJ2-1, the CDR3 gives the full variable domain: GAGVSQSPSNKVTEKGKDVELRCDPISGHTALYWYRQSLGQGLEFLIYFQGNSAPDKSGLPSDRFSAERTGGSVSTLTIQRTQQEDSAVYLCASSPVGGRNEQFFGPGTRLTVL.